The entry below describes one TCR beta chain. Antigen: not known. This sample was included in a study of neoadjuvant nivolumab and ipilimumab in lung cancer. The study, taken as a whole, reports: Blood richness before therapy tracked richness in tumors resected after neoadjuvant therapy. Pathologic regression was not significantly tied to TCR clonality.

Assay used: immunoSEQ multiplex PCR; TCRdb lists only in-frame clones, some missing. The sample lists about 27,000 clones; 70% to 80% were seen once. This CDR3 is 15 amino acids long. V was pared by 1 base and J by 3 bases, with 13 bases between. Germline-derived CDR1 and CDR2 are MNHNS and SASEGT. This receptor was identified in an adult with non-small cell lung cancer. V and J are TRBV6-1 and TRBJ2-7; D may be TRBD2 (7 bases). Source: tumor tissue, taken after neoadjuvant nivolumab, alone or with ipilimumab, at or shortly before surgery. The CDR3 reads CASSEVEGGNYEQYF. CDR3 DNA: TGTGCCAGCAGTGAAGTGGAGGGGGGGAACTACGAGCAGTACTTC.